This entry lists 12 T cell receptor beta chains sequenced from one sample in a study of blood T cells in healthy people across ages. A sample-barcoded 5' primer and a J-beta primer mix were used in a second PCR of about 7 to 12 cycles. TCRdb re-called the 5' RACE reads with MiXCR, one entry per CDR3 protein. The table includes about 780,000 distinct CDR3 sequences, around half detected once. Source material: blood. Every receptor here comes from a man older than 75 in good health.

With regard to this clonotype: One end of the junction does not line up with germline, which may come from a read error. The rearrangement joins TRBV6-5 to TRBJ1-2, with a possible D match to TRBD1 (5 bases). This CDR3 region has 13 residues. CDR1 is MNHEY, CDR2 SVGAGI, per germline. The CDR3 nucleotides are TGTGCCAGCAGTGACTCAGGGCAACGCGGCTACACCTTC. Translation: CASSDSGQRGYTF.

This clonotype was seen a few times. The chain has TRBV5-1 and TRBJ2-7; TRBD1 matches 8 bases. CDR1 and CDR2 (germline): SGHRS, YFSETQ. Losses at the gene ends were 3 bases for V and 3 bases for J; bases not matched to a gene: 8. The CDR3 is 15 amino acids. The CDR3 coding sequence is TGCGCCAGCAGCTCCCGGACAGGGTCGGGCTACGAGCAGTACTTC. Its translation is CASSSRTGSGYEQYF.

The chain combines TRBV20-1 with TRBJ2-7; no clear D gene. This CDR3 region has 11 residues. The germline V gene has CDR1 DFQATT and CDR2 SNEGSKA (reference sequence). The CDR3 region has the DNA TGCAGGGCTGAAATTATAGACGAGCAGTACTTC. Translating gives CRAEIIDEQYF.

The rearrangement uses TRBV7-9 and TRBJ2-1; TRBD1 agrees at 10 bases. Per the germline V gene, CDR1 is SEHNR and CDR2 is FQNEAQ (reference sequence). CDR3 length: 15 amino acids. The V gene end was trimmed by 2 bases and the J gene end by 11 bases; junction bases not matched to a gene: 9. In nucleotides, the CDR3 is TGTGCCAGCAGCTTAACCGGAGGGACAGGGGTCAAGCAGTTCTTC. Protein sequence: CASSLTGGTGVKQFF.

The V call is TRBV7-2, the J call TRBJ2-7; tentative D call: TRBD1 (5 bases). Germline V gene data show CDR1 as SGHTA and CDR2 as FQGNSA. The CDR3 sequence is 16 residues long. V was cut by 1 base and J by 7 bases, with 20 bases left in between. In DNA form, the CDR3 reads TGTGCCAGCAGCTTAGGCGACAGAGATTTTCCCCCGGAGCAGTACTTC. The encoded protein is CASSLGDRDFPPEQYF.

This clonotype was found many times. This chain links TRBV5-1 with TRBJ2-7; the D gene could be TRBD1 or TRBD2 (6 bases each). This CDR3 has 13 residues. V lost 1 base to trimming and J lost 12 bases, with 17 bases between them. Germline V gives CDR1 SGHRS, CDR2 YFSETQ. The CDR3 reads CASSLTEGGSVYF. The DNA of the CDR3 is TGCGCCAGCAGCTTGACCGAAGGGGGGTCTGTGTACTTC.

The table lists this clonotype with a count of one. The rearrangement uses TRBV7-3 and TRBJ1-6; no reliable D call. The CDR3 is made up of 14 amino acids. Germline assignment: CDR1 SGHTA and CDR2 FQGTGA. V was pared by 4 bases and J by 6 bases, with 10 bases between. The CDR3 DNA sequence: TGTGCCAGCAGCTCTGGGTCGGGTAATTCACCCCTCCACTTT. Protein product: CASSSGSGNSPLHF.

This clonotype was detected a few times. The chain uses TRBV12-3 or TRBV12-4 and TRBJ2-7; D remains ambiguous. V was clipped by 3 bases and J by 2 bases, with 8 bases between them. The CDR3 is 13 amino acids. The DNA of the CDR3 is TGTGCCAGCAGTTTTGGTCTCCCCTACGAGCAGTACTTC. As protein: CASSFGLPYEQYF.

With regard to this clonotype: The missing conserved phenylalanine or tryptophan at the end of this CDR3 makes a read error likely. The DNA is omitted, as the CDR3 cannot be located on it reliably, and the CDR3 follows TCRdb's listing. The chain recombines TRBV3-1 with TRBJ1-2; whether TRBD1, the table's D call, matches the DNA was not checked. CDR1 is LGHDT and CDR2 is YNNKEL in the germline V gene (reference sequence). The CDR3 is 13 amino acids in total, end residues counted. The CDR3 region is CASSPGGVWGYTS.

V usage is TRBV20-1 and J usage is TRBJ1-3; no reliable D call. Per germline, CDR1 DFQATT and CDR2 SNEGSKA (reference sequence). Trimming stripped 6 bases from V and 2 bases from J, with 17 bases between. This CDR3 is 15 amino acids long. The CDR3 DNA sequence: TGCAGTGCCTTTTCCCCTAGGACGGCTGGAAACACCATATATTTT. Amino acids: CSAFSPRTAGNTIYF.

This clonotype turned up a few times. The chain combines TRBV28 with TRBJ2-7; TRBD1 might be the D (6 bases). The germline CDR1 and CDR2 sequences are MDHEN and SYDVKM. Trimming shortened V by 1 base and J by 2 bases, and 12 bases separated the two germline ends. The CDR3 contains 15 residues. CDR3 protein: CASSLFEDSTYEQYF. CDR3 coding DNA: TGTGCCAGCAGTTTATTCGAGGACAGTACCTACGAGCAGTACTTC.

The chain couples TRBV11-3 to TRBJ2-1; TRBD2 is a possible D gene (5 bases). CDR1 SGHNT and CDR2 YENEEA come from the germline V gene. V was shortened by 6 bases and J by 7 bases, with 10 bases between the two germline ends. There are 12 residues in the CDR3. This chain's CDR3 is CASRPPGNEQFF. The CDR3 DNA follows: TGTGCCAGCAGACCCCCGGGGAATGAGCAGTTCTTC.